The following is a TCR beta chain sequence with its context. Its antigen is not known. This sample stems from a study of T cell responses to AZD1222 COVID-19 vaccine. Whole-study results and caveats: Targets within unmutated variant regions were reportedly found for nearly half of spike-specific TCRs.

The assay was immunoSEQ multiplex PCR, and TCRdb's table has in-frame clones only and misses some. Here the sample spans 25,000 to 35,000 clones, roughly 73% being singletons. Germline CDR1 is LNHDA and CDR2 is SQIVND (reference sequence). The trim removed 7 bases at V and 6 bases at J, leaving 8 bases unmatched. The CDR3 is made up of 15 amino acids. This TCR was sampled from an adult in good health. The genes are TRBV19 and TRBJ2-1; TRBD2 aligns across 11 bases. Source: peripheral blood, taken on day 0 of AZD1222 vaccination. The CDR3 sequence is CASTHSTSGANEQFF. The CDR3 DNA reads TGTGCCAGTACTCATTCGACTAGCGGGGCCAATGAGCAGTTCTTC.